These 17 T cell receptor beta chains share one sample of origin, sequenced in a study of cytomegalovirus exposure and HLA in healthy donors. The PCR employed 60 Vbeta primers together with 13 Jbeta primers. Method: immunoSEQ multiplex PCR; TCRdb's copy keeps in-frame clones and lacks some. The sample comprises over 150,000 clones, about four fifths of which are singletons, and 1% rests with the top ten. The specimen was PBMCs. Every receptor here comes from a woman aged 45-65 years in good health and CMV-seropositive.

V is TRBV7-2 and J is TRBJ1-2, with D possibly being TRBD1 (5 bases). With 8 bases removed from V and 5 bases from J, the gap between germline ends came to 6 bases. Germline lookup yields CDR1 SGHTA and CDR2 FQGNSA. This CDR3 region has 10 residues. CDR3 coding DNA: TGTGCCAGCGGGGCATATGGCTACACCTTC. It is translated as CASGAYGYTF. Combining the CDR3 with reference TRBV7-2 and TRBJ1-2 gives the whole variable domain GAGVSQSPSNKVTEKGKDVELRCDPISGHTALYWYRQSLGQGLEFLIYFQGNSAPDKSGLPSDRFSAERTGGSVSTLTIQRTQQEDSAVYLCASGAYGYTFGSGTRLTVV.

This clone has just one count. CDR3 coding DNA: TGTGCCAGTCGTCCCGGGACAGGGGTCTATGGCTACACCTTC. Encoded protein: CASRPGTGVYGYTF. The chain uses TRBV19 and TRBJ1-2; TRBD1 matches 10 bases. This CDR3 has 14 residues. Germline V gives CDR1 LNHDA, CDR2 SQIVND (reference sequence). The V segment lost 8 bases and the J segment 4 bases; nucleotides outside the gene matches: 7.

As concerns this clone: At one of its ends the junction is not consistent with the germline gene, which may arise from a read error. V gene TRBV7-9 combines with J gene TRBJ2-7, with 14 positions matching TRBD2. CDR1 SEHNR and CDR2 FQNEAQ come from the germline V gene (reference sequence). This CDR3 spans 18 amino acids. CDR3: CSSSETPGLAGEGREQYF. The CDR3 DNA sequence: TGTTCCAGCAGCGAAACTCCGGGACTAGCGGGAGAGGGGCGCGAGCAGTACTTC.

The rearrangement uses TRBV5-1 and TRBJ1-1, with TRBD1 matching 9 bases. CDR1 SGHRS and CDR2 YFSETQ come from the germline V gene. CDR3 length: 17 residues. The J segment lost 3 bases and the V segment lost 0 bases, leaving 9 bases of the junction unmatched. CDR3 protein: CASSLGTGGRWDTEAFF. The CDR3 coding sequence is TGCGCCAGCAGCTTGGGAACAGGGGGCAGGTGGGACACTGAAGCTTTCTTT. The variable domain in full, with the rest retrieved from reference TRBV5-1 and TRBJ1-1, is KAGVTQTPRYLIKTRGQQVTLSCSPISGHRSVSWYQQTPGQGLQFLFEYFSETQRNKGNFPGRFSGRQFSNSRSEMNVSTLELGDSALYLCASSLGTGGRWDTEAFFGQGTRLTVV.

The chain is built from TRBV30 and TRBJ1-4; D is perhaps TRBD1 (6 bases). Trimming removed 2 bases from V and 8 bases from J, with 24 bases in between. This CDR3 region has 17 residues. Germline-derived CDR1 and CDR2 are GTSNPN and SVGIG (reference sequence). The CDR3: CAWSRAIHRVFFEKLFF. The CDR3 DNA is TGTGCCTGGAGTAGAGCTATTCACAGGGTTTTTTTCGAAAAACTGTTTTTT.

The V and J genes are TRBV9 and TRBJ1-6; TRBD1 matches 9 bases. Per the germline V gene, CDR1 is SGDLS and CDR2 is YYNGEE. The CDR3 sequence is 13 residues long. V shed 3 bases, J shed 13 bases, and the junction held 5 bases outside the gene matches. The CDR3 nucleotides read TGTGCCAGCAGCGGGGGACAGGGAGTGCCCCTCCACTTT. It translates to CASSGGQGVPLHF.

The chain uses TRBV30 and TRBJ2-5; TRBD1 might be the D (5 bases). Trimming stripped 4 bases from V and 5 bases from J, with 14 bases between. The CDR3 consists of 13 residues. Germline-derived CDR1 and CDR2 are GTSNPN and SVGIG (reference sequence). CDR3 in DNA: TGTGCCTGGAAGACCAGGGCAGTCGAGACCCAGTACTTC. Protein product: CAWKTRAVETQYF.

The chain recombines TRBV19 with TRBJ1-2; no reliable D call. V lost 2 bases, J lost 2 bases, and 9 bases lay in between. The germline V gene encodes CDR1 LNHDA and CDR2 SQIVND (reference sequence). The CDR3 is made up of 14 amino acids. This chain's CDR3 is CASSIISGNYGYTF. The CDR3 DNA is TGTGCCAGTAGTATAATTTCAGGAAACTATGGCTACACCTTC.

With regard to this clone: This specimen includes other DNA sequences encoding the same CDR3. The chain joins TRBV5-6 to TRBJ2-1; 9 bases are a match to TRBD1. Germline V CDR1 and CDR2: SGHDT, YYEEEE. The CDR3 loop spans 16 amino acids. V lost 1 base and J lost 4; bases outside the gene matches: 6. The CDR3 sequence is CASSLPGDRVYNEQFF. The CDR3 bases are TGTGCCAGCAGCTTGCCGGGGGACAGGGTATACAATGAGCAGTTCTTC.

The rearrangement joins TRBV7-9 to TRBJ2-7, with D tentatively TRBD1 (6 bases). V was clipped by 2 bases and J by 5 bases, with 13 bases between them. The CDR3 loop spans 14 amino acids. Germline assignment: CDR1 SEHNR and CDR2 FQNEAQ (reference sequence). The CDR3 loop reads CASSLKGTSDEQYF. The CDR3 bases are TGTGCCAGCAGCTTAAAAGGGACATCTGACGAGCAGTACTTC.

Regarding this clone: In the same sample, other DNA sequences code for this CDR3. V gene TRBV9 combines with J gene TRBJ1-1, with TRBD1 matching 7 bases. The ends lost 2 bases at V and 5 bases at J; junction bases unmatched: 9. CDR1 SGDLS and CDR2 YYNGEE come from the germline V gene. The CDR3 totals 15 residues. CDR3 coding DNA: TGTGCCAGCAGCGTCGACAGGGTGGGGGGAACTGAAGCTTTCTTT. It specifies CASSVDRVGGTEAFF.

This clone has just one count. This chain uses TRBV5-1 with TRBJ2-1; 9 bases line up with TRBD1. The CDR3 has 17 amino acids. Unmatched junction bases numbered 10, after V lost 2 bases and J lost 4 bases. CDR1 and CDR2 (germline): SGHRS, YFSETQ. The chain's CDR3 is CASSFRPTGQGYNEQFF. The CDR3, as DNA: TGCGCCAGCAGCTTCCGGCCTACGGGACAGGGATACAATGAGCAGTTCTTC.

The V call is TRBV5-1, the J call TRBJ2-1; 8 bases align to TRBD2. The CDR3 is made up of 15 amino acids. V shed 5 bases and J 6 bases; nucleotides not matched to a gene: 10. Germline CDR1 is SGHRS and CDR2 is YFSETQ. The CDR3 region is CASRSKGTSINEQFF. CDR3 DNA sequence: TGCGCCAGCAGATCGAAAGGGACTAGTATCAATGAGCAGTTCTTC.

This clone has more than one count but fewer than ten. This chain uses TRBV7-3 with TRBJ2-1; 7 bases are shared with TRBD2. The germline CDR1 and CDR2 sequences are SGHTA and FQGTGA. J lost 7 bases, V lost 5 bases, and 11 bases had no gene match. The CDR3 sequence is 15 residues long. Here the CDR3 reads CASSPSSGGVNEQFF. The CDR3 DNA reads TGTGCCAGCAGCCCCTCTAGCGGAGGGGTAAATGAGCAGTTCTTC.

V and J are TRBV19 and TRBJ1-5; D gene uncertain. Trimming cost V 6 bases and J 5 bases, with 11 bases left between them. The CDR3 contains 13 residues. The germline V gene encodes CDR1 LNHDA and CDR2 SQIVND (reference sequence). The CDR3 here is CASSGKPDQPQHF. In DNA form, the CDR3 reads TGTGCCAGTAGCGGTAAGCCGGATCAGCCCCAGCATTTT.

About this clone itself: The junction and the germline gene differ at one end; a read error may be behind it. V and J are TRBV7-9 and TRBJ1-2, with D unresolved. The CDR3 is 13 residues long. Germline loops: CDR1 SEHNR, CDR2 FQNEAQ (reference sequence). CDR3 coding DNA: TGTTCCAGCAGCTTATTCGGCGGGTATGGCTACACCTTC. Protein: CSSSLFGGYGYTF.

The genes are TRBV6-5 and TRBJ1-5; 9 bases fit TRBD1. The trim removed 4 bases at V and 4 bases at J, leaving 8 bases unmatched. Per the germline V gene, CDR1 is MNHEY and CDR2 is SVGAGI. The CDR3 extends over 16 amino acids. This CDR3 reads CASSLGGQGPNQPQHF. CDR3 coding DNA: TGTGCCAGCAGTTTAGGGGGACAGGGACCTAATCAGCCCCAGCATTTT.